The 13 T cell receptor beta chains given below trace back to one sample, sequenced in a study of T-cell memory formation after mild COVID-19. TCRdb reanalysed the 5' RACE reads using MiXCR and keeps one entry per CDR3 protein. The table has 200,000 to 250,000 distinct CDR3 sequences, over 8.5% seen once. Sequenced input: PBMCs or a T cell subset sorted from them (not recorded which). The receptors shown here come from a man aged 18 to 29 who had mild COVID-19 (a few samples of this study predate the infection). Cell type and time point are not known.

This clonotype was picked up a small number of times. V is TRBV5-1 and J is TRBJ2-5; D gene unclear. This CDR3 is 15 amino acids long. CDR1 is SGHRS and CDR2 is YFSETQ in the germline V gene. Trimming left V 5 bases short and J 2 bases short, with 16 bases between. The CDR3 loop is CASRYRGDGQETQYF. CDR3 DNA sequence: TGCGCCAGCAGATATCGAGGTGATGGGCAAGAGACCCAGTACTTC.

This clonotype was found many times. J is TRBJ2-3 and V is TRBV12-3 or TRBV12-4; tentatively, D is TRBD2 (5 bases). The CDR3 loop spans 13 amino acids. The V and J ends lost 6 bases and 7 bases respectively, with 14 bases between them. The CDR3 loop reads CASSSGRGNTQYF. CDR3 coding DNA: TGTGCCAGCAGCTCTGGCCGAGGGAATACGCAGTATTTT.

This clonotype was counted between two and nine times. The chain is built from TRBV4-1 and TRBJ1-2; D may be TRBD1 (6 bases). The CDR3 extends over 14 amino acids. The germline V gene has CDR1 MGHRA and CDR2 YSYEKL. V was shortened by 6 bases and J by 3 bases, with 14 bases between the two germline ends. CDR3 residues: CASRPGGADYGYTF. The CDR3 region has the DNA TGCGCCAGCAGACCGGGGGGCGCGGACTATGGCTACACCTTC.

The rearrangement joins TRBV7-3 to TRBJ2-6; no clear D gene. Germline loops: CDR1 SGHTA, CDR2 FQGTGA. This CDR3 contains 16 residues. V was cut by 1 base and J by 2 bases, with 9 bases left in between. The CDR3 here is CASSLSAVPGANVLTF. The DNA of the CDR3 is TGTGCCAGCAGCTTAAGTGCGGTCCCTGGGGCCAACGTCCTGACTTTC.

The V call is TRBV5-1, the J call TRBJ1-4; D gene ambiguous. Germline lookup yields CDR1 SGHRS and CDR2 YFSETQ. CDR3 length: 14 amino acids. Trimming took off 1 base at V and 3 bases at J, with 7 bases between the two ends. The CDR3 region is CASSLQASNEKLFF. CDR3 DNA sequence: TGCGCCAGCAGCTTGCAGGCTTCTAATGAAAAACTGTTTTTT.

The chain uses TRBV5-1 and TRBJ2-6; D is unresolved. There are 16 residues in the CDR3. V lost 1 base, J lost 0 bases, and 8 bases lay in between. Germline V gene lookup returns CDR1 SGHRS and CDR2 YFSETQ. The CDR3 protein is CASSLNSVSGANVLTF. In DNA form, the CDR3 reads TGCGCCAGCAGCTTGAATTCGGTCTCTGGGGCCAACGTCCTGACTTTC. The entire variable domain, with the rest obtained from reference TRBV5-1 and TRBJ2-6, is as follows: KAGVTQTPRYLIKTRGQQVTLSCSPISGHRSVSWYQQTPGQGLQFLFEYFSETQRNKGNFPGRFSGRQFSNSRSEMNVSTLELGDSALYLCASSLNSVSGANVLTFGAGSRLTVL.

This clonotype occurred many times. The chain employs TRBV5-1 and TRBJ1-1; D is ambiguous. CDR3 length: 13 residues. CDR1 is SGHRS, CDR2 YFSETQ, per germline. V was clipped by 4 bases and J by 1 base, with 8 bases between them. The CDR3 loop is CASSINANTEAFF. In DNA, the CDR3 is TGCGCCAGCAGCATCAATGCGAACACTGAAGCTTTCTTT.

This clonotype has more than one count but fewer than ten. The chain uses TRBV21-1 and TRBJ2-1; the D call of TRBD1 is as the table states it, not checked on the DNA. TRBV21-1 corresponds to a pseudogene. This CDR3 comprises 19 residues. CDR3 sequence reads: CASSPDRGRERVSHHEQFF. As DNA, the CDR3 is TGTGCCAGCAGCCCGGACAGGGGGCGCGAAAGGGTCTCACACCATGAGCAGTTCTTC.

V gene TRBV7-2 combines with J gene TRBJ1-2; possibly TRBD1 for D (6 bases). Trimming left V 1 base short and J 1 base short, with 10 bases between. Germline-derived CDR1 and CDR2 are SGHTA and FQGNSA. This CDR3 is built from 15 residues. The CDR3 loop is CASSLDGQHNYGYTF. The CDR3 DNA follows: TGTGCCAGCAGCTTAGACGGACAGCATAACTATGGCTACACCTTC.

In its sample, this clonotype was seen many times. The V gene is TRBV7-2, the J gene TRBJ1-2, with a tentative D call TRBD1 (6 bases). Germline V gene data show CDR1 as SGHTA and CDR2 as FQGNSA. Trimming cost V 5 bases and J 8 bases, with 24 bases left between them. CDR3 length equals 16 residues. The CDR3 DNA follows: TGTGCCAGCAGCCCCAATACCCAGGGGCCGGCTTGGGGCTACACCTTC. Amino acids: CASSPNTQGPAWGYTF.

The V call is TRBV7-2, the J call TRBJ2-3; D could derive from TRBD1 or TRBD2 (5 bases each). The CDR3 length is 13 residues. V lost 5 bases and J 1 base, leaving 7 bases between the germline ends. CDR1 and CDR2 from the germline V gene are SGHTA and FQGNSA. CDR3 sequence reads: CASSTGRTDTQYF. CDR3 coding DNA: TGTGCCAGCAGCACGGGACGCACAGATACGCAGTATTTT. Full variable domain (outside the CDR3, taken from reference TRBV7-2 and TRBJ2-3): GAGVSQSPSNKVTEKGKDVELRCDPISGHTALYWYRQSLGQGLEFLIYFQGNSAPDKSGLPSDRFSAERTGGSVSTLTIQRTQQEDSAVYLCASSTGRTDTQYFGPGTRLTVL.

This clonotype was counted only a few times. The chain employs TRBV7-8 and TRBJ2-1, with 10 bases fitting TRBD2. Germline V CDR1 and CDR2: SGHVS, FQNEAQ. Trimming at V came to 4 bases and at J to 5 bases, leaving 14 bases not matched to a gene. The CDR3 consists of 18 residues. The CDR3 nucleotides read TGTGCCAGCAGCTGGAGTGGGTCATGGCTAGCGGGGGACAATGAGCAGTTCTTC. Translating gives CASSWSGSWLAGDNEQFF.

This chain joins TRBV6-1 and TRBJ2-3; D is unclear. CDR3 length: 13 amino acids. Trimming pared 1 base from V and 1 base from J, leaving 3 bases between. Germline V gene sequence: CDR1 MNHNS, CDR2 SASEGT. CDR3 sequence (DNA): TGTGCCAGCAGTGAAGTAGGCACAGATACGCAGTATTTT. This sequence encodes CASSEVGTDTQYF.